One and the same sample provided the 20 T cell receptor beta chains below, sequenced in a study of T cell repertoires in cytomegalovirus infection. For these TCRs, the target antigens are not known. TCRdb fed the reads into MiXCR, producing one record per CDR3 protein. This table holds hundreds of thousands of distinct CDR3 sequences, approximately 32% found once. The specimen was cultured CD8+ T cells from PBMCs, collected from culture after CMV antigen stimulation. These receptors all come from a human donor in good health (CMV status not recorded). Some clones in this sample may be carry-over from other donors' samples.

The genes are TRBV7-6 and TRBJ2-2, with D hard to call. Trimming cost V 5 bases and J 5 bases, with 15 bases left between them. This CDR3 spans 15 amino acids. Germline CDR1 is SGHVS and CDR2 is FNYEAQ. The DNA for the CDR3 is TGTGCCAGCAGCCCCCAAGTGGGGAAGACCGGGGAGCTGTTTTTT. It yields the protein CASSPQVGKTGELFF.

The rearrangement links TRBV7-9 to TRBJ1-1; weak D call: TRBD1 (6 bases). The CDR3 has 15 residues. Trimming stripped 5 bases from V and 4 bases from J, with 17 bases between. CDR1 and CDR2 (germline): SEHNR, FQNEAQ (reference sequence). The CDR3: CASSPLARGITEAFF. DNA of the CDR3: TGTGCCAGCAGCCCCCTGGCCAGGGGAATCACTGAAGCTTTCTTT.

This clonotype was picked up a small number of times. V usage is TRBV24-1 and J usage is TRBJ1-2; TRBD1 matches at 8 bases. There are 16 residues in the CDR3. V shed 2 bases and J 4 bases; nucleotides not matched to a gene: 8. CDR1 is KGHDR and CDR2 is SFDVKD in the germline V gene. For the CDR3, the DNA is TGTGCCACCAGTGATTCGACAGGGGATTTTGGCTATGGCTACACCTTC. Translation: CATSDSTGDFGYGYTF.

The V gene is TRBV27, the J gene TRBJ2-2; 9 bases are a match to TRBD2. Looked up from germline, CDR1 is MNHEY and CDR2 is SMNVEV (reference sequence). This CDR3 has 16 residues. V dropped 6 bases and J dropped 4; count of bases not matched to a gene: 9. CDR3: CASSHLAGAGTGELFF. The CDR3 DNA is TGTGCCAGCAGCCATTTAGCGGGGGCGGGCACCGGGGAGCTGTTTTTT.

The chain links TRBV13 to TRBJ2-1, with TRBD1 identical over 9 bases. Losses at the gene ends were 5 bases for V and 9 bases for J; bases not matched to a gene: 11. Germline values: CDR1 PRHDT, CDR2 FYEKMQ (reference sequence). This CDR3 has 15 residues. The DNA of the CDR3 is TGTGCCAGCAGCCGGACAGGGGAATGGGATATTGAGCAGTTCTTC. Translation: CASSRTGEWDIEQFF.

The genes are TRBV5-1 and TRBJ1-6, with a possible D match to TRBD1 (5 bases). From germline, CDR1 is SGHRS and CDR2 YFSETQ. V lost 4 bases and J 10 bases, leaving 9 bases between the germline ends. The CDR3 spans 12 residues. Here the CDR3 reads CASSGGGSPLHF. The CDR3 bases are TGCGCCAGCAGCGGGGGGGGATCACCCCTCCACTTT.

The V call is TRBV7-2, the J call TRBJ2-7, with 7 bases that match TRBD1. The CDR3 extends over 18 amino acids. After removal of 1 base from V and 3 bases from J, the junction contained 15 bases not matched to a gene. Germline values: CDR1 SGHTA, CDR2 FQGNSA. This chain's CDR3 is CASSLEQGQEGTLYEQYV. DNA of the CDR3: TGTGCCAGCAGCTTAGAACAAGGACAGGAAGGAACTCTCTACGAGCAGTACGTC.

V and J are TRBV20-1 and TRBJ2-7, with 10 bases matching TRBD2. The V gene's germline CDR1 is DFQATT and CDR2 SNEGSKA (reference sequence). With 0 bases clipped from V and 3 bases from J, the junction kept 8 bases outside the gene matches. This CDR3 is built from 16 residues. CDR3 sequence reads: CSARDGASGGFYEQYF. For the CDR3, the DNA is TGCAGTGCTAGAGATGGTGCTAGCGGGGGATTCTACGAGCAGTACTTC.

This clonotype has a handful of counts. The V and J genes are TRBV6-5 and TRBJ2-7, with 11 bases lining up with TRBD1. V gave up 7 bases and J gave up 2 bases; unmatched junction bases: 4. Germline V gene lookup returns CDR1 MNHEY and CDR2 SVGAGI. This CDR3 has 14 residues. CDR3 sequence (DNA): TGTGCCAGCAAACCGGGACAGGGGGCCTACGAGCAGTACTTC. Translating it yields CASKPGQGAYEQYF.

Only a few counts were recorded for this clonotype. The rearrangement uses TRBV12-5 and TRBJ1-6; 9 bases map to TRBD1. The CDR3 consists of 17 residues. The V gene end was trimmed by 3 bases and the J gene end by 8 bases; junction bases not matched to a gene: 11. CDR1 is LGHNT, CDR2 FRNRAP, per germline. The CDR3: CASGFSTGGQVDSPLHF. The CDR3 DNA sequence: TGTGCTAGTGGTTTCTCGACAGGGGGACAAGTTGATTCACCCCTCCACTTT.

A single count supports this clonotype. J is TRBJ1-1 and V is TRBV19; D unresolved. The CDR3 spans 15 residues. Trimming cost V 1 base and J 8 bases, with 17 bases left between them. Germline CDR1 and CDR2: LNHDA and SQIVND (reference sequence). The DNA of the CDR3 is TGTGCCAGTAGTATAGGCCTGGGATATACAGAAGAAGCTTTCTTT. This translates into CASSIGLGYTEEAFF.

This clonotype appeared a few times. The chain joins TRBV7-9 to TRBJ2-2; 9 nucleotides agree with TRBD1. Germline V gene data show CDR1 as SEHNR and CDR2 as FQNEAQ (reference sequence). The CDR3 loop spans 16 amino acids. Germline trimming cut 1 base from V and 6 bases from J; bases unmatched to any gene: 6. CDR3 sequence (DNA): TGTGCCAGCAGCTTAGGGGGACAGGGAGCCGCCGGGGAGCTGTTTTTT. Translating it yields CASSLGGQGAAGELFF.

This clonotype was seen a handful of times. The gene calls are TRBV11-3 and TRBJ2-2; the D is unclear. CDR3 length equals 16 residues. Deletions cut 5 bases from V and 1 base from J, with 14 bases between. CDR1 SGHNT and CDR2 YENEEA come from the germline V gene. The CDR3, as DNA: TGTGCCAGCAGCCCTTACGGCGCTAAGAACACCGGGGAGCTGTTTTTT. This gives the protein CASSPYGAKNTGELFF. Full variable domain (missing parts from reference TRBV11-3 and TRBJ2-2): EAGVVQSPRYKIIEKKQPVAFWCNPISGHNTLYWYLQNLGQGPELLIRYENEEAVDDSQLPKDRFSAERLKGVDSTLKIQPAELGDSAVYLCASSPYGAKNTGELFFGEGSRLTVL.

The CDR3 spells CASSFQLAGGPNEQFF. The CDR3 region has the DNA TGTGCCAGCAGCTTCCAACTAGCGGGGGGCCCCAATGAGCAGTTCTTC. The J gene is TRBJ2-1, the V gene TRBV5-6; 12 bases align to TRBD2. CDR3 length: 16 residues. V lost 2 bases, J lost 6 bases, and 6 bases stayed unmatched. In germline, CDR1 is SGHDT, CDR2 YYEEEE.

A few counts support this clonotype. Mismatch with germline at one junction end may stem from a read error. V gene TRBV30 combines with J gene TRBJ2-7; D may be TRBD2 (5 bases). The CDR3 totals 12 residues. Germline V gene data show CDR1 as GTSNPN and CDR2 as SVGIG (reference sequence). Here the CDR3 reads CAWSTQRTPGNF. The CDR3 bases are TGTGCCTGGAGTACTCAACGGACCCCCGGGAACTTC.

The CDR3 coding sequence is TGTGCCAGCAGCTTAGTACGCGGAACCAAAAACATTCAGTACTTC. Protein: CASSLVRGTKNIQYF. V is TRBV7-9 and J is TRBJ2-4; unclear D gene. This CDR3 contains 15 residues. Germline V gene data show CDR1 as SEHNR and CDR2 as FQNEAQ (reference sequence). V was shortened by 1 base and J by 2 bases, with 9 bases between the two germline ends.

The gene calls are TRBV15 and TRBJ1-2; 7 nucleotides agree with TRBD1. Trimming at V came to 5 bases and at J to 8 bases, leaving 8 bases not matched to a gene. CDR1 and CDR2 from the germline V gene are LNHNV and YYDKDF (reference sequence). The CDR3 spans 13 residues. As DNA, the CDR3 is TGTGCCACCAGCCTTACAGGGGAACGCGGCTACACCTTC. This translates into CATSLTGERGYTF. The entire variable domain, with the rest obtained from reference TRBV15 and TRBJ1-2, is as follows: DAMVIQNPRYQVTQFGKPVTLSCSQTLNHNVMYWYQQKSSQAPKLLFHYYDKDFNNEADTPDNFQSRRPNTSFCFLDIRSPGLGDTAMYLCATSLTGERGYTFGSGTRLTVV.

The rearrangement uses TRBV6-5 and TRBJ2-1; 14 nucleotides line up with TRBD2. Germline CDR1 reads MNHEY; CDR2 reads SVGAGI. V gave up 1 base and J gave up 5 bases; unmatched junction bases: 4. The CDR3 has 17 amino acids. The CDR3: CASSYWTSGGLHNEQFF. The CDR3 DNA follows: TGTGCCAGCAGTTACTGGACTAGCGGGGGGCTCCACAATGAGCAGTTCTTC.

The chain uses TRBV6-2 or TRBV6-3 and TRBJ2-1; 8 bases align to TRBD1. CDR1 and CDR2 (germline): MNHEY, SVGEGT. The junction had 8 bases not matched to a gene; V was cut back by 5 bases and J by 5 bases. The CDR3 has 15 amino acids. The CDR3 DNA sequence: TGTGCCAGCAGTCCCTACAGGGGGGCTAACAATGAGCAGTTCTTC. Translated: CASSPYRGANNEQFF.

This chain connects TRBV29-1 to TRBJ1-1, with D tentatively TRBD1 (5 bases). CDR3 length: 13 amino acids. V was clipped by 6 bases and J by 5 bases, with 16 bases between them. Germline lookup yields CDR1 SQVTM and CDR2 ANQGSEA. DNA of the CDR3: TGCAGCGTGGGGGAGGGGAGTTGGACTGAAGCTTTCTTT. Its protein product is CSVGEGSWTEAFF.